This T cell receptor (beta chain) was profiled in a study of post-analysis software for immune sequencing data. Study-level background: The disease courses covered relapsing-remitting, secondary progressive and progressive-relapsing multiple sclerosis. Study-wide points: When patients were compared with controls, about 5 TRBV segments were more frequent, TRBV5-6, TRBV5-1 and TRBV20-1 among them.

This CDR3 has 15 amino acids. The ends lost 3 bases at V and 7 bases at J; junction bases unmatched: 12. Germline values: CDR1 DFQATT, CDR2 SNEGSKA (reference sequence). With respect to this clonotype: The antigen remains unidentified. A much larger clone differs from this one at a single base, so this may be a read error.

Unique molecular identifiers had been added to the TCR beta cDNA libraries. Each CDR3 protein gets one entry after TCRdb re-called the PCR reads with MiXCR. This sample has some 260,000 distinct CDR3 sequences, with 30% to 45% found just once. Sequencing used blood. V is TRBV20-1 and J is TRBJ2-7; 10 nucleotides match TRBD2. This clonotype was obtained from a girl under 18 with multiple sclerosis. CDR3 DNA sequence: TGCAGTGCTAGGGCGGCTAGCGGGGGCTACAATGAGCAGTACTTC. As protein: CSARAASGGYNEQYF.